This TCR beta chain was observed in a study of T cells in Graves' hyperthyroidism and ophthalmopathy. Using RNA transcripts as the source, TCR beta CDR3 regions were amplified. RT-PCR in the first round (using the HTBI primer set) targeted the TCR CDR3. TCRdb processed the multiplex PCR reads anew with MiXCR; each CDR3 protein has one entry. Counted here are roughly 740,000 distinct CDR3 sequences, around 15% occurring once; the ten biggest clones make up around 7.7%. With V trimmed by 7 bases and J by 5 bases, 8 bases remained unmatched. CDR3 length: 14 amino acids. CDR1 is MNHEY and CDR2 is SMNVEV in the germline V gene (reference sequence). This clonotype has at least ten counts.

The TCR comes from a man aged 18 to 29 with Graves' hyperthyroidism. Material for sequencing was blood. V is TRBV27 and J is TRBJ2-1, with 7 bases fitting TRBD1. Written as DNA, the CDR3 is TGTGCCAGCACCTACAGGGGTCGGGACAATGAGCAGTTCTTC. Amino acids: CASTYRGRDNEQFF.